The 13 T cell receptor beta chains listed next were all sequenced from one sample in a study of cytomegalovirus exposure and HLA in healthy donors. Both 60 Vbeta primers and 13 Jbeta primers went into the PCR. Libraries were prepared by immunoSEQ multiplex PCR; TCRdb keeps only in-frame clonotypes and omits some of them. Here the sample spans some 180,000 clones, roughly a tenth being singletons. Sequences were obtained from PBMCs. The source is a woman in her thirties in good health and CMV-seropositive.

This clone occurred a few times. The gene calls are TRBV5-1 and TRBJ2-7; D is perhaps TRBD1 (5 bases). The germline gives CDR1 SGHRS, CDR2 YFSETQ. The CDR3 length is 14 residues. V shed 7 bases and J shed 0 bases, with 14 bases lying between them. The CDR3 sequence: CASANDSNSYEQYF. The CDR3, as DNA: TGCGCCAGCGCCAACGACAGCAACTCCTACGAGCAGTACTTC. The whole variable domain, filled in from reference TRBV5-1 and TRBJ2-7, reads KAGVTQTPRYLIKTRGQQVTLSCSPISGHRSVSWYQQTPGQGLQFLFEYFSETQRNKGNFPGRFSGRQFSNSRSEMNVSTLELGDSALYLCASANDSNSYEQYFGPGTRLTVT.

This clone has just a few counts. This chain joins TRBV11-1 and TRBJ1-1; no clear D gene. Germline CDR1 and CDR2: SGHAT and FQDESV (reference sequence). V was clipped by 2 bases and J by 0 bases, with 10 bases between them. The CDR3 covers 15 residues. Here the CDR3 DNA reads TGTGCCAGCAGCTTATCCATTCCCATGAACACTGAAGCTTTCTTT. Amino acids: CASSLSIPMNTEAFF.

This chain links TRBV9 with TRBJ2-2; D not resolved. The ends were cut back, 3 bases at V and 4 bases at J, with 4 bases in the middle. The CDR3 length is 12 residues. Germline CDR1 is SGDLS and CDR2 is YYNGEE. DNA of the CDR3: TGTGCCAGCAGCGATAGCACCGGGGAGCTGTTTTTT. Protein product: CASSDSTGELFF.

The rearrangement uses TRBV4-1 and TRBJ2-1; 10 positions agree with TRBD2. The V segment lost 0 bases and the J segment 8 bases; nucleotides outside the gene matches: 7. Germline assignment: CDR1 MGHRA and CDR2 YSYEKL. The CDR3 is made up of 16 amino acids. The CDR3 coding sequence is TGCGCCAGCAGCCAAGATAGGCTAGCGGGAGTTTATGAGCAGTTCTTC. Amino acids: CASSQDRLAGVYEQFF.

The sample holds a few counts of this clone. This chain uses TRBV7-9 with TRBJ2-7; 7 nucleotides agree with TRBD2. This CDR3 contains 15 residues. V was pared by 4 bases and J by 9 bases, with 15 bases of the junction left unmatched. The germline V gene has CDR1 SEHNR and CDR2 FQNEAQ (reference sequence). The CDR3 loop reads CASSYSSGAVGGQYF. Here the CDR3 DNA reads TGTGCCAGCAGCTACTCTAGCGGCGCCGTGGGCGGGCAGTACTTC.

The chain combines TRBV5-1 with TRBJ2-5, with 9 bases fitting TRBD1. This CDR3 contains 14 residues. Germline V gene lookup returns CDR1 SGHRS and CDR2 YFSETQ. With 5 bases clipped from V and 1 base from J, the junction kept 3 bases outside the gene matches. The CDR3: CASRTQGAQETQYF. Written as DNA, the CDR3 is TGCGCCAGCAGAACACAGGGGGCCCAAGAGACCCAGTACTTC.

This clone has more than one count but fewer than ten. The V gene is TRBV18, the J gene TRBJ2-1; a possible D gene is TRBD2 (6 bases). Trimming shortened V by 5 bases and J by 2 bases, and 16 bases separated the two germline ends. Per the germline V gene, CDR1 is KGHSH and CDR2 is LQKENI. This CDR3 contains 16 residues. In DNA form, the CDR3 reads TGTGCCAGCTCATCGGGACTCCACGCGGCCTACAATGAGCAGTTCTTC. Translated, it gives CASSSGLHAAYNEQFF.

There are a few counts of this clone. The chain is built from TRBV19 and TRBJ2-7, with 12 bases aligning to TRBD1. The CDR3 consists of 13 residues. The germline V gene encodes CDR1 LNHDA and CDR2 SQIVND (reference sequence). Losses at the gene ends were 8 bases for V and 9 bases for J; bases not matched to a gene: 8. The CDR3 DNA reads TGTGCCAGTGCCGGGACAGGGGGCATCGGGCAGTACTTC. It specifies CASAGTGGIGQYF.

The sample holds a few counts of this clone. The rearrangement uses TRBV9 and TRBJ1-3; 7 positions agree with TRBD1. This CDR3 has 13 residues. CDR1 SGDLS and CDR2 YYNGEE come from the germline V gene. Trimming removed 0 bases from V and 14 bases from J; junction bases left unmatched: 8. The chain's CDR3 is CASSVVPGGLLYF. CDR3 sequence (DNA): TGTGCCAGCAGCGTAGTCCCAGGGGGGCTTTTATATTTT.

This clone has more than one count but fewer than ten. The CDR3 spells CASSEDRARYGYTF. The CDR3 nucleotides are TGTGCCAGCAGTGAGGACAGGGCCCGCTATGGCTACACCTTC. The rearrangement joins TRBV6-5 to TRBJ1-2; TRBD1 aligns across 8 bases. Germline assignment: CDR1 MNHEY and CDR2 SVGAGI. Trimming at V came to 5 bases and at J to 4 bases, leaving 6 bases not matched to a gene. The CDR3 spans 14 residues.

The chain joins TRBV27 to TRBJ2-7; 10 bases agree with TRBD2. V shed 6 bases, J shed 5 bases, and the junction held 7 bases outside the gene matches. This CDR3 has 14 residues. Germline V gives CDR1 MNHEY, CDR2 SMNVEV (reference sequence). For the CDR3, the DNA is TGTGCCAGCAGCACTAGCGGGGCCCTCCACGAGCAGTACTTC. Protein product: CASSTSGALHEQYF.

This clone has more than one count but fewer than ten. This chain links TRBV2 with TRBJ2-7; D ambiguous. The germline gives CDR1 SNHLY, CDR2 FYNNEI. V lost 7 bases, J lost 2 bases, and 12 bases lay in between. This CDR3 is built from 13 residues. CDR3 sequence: CASTRQVAYEQYF. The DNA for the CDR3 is TGTGCCAGCACCCGCCAGGTAGCCTACGAGCAGTACTTC.

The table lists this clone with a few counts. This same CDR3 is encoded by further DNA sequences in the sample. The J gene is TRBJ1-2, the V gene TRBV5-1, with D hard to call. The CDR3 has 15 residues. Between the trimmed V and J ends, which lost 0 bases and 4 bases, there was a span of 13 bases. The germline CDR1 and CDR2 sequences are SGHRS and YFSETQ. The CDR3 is CASSLGTGETYGYTF. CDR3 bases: TGCGCCAGCAGCTTGGGTACTGGAGAAACCTATGGCTACACCTTC.